This is a list of T cell receptor beta chains from one sample in a study of shared clonotypes between healthy human individuals. Sequencing was performed with immunoSEQ multiplex PCR; in TCRdb, only in-frame clones are kept and a portion is missing. Of about 2 million clones in the sample, roughly 96% were seen once. The sequencing input was naive CD4+ T cells sorted from blood. These receptors were collected from a man younger than 35 in good health. CDR3s include the opening cysteine and the closing phenylalanine or tryptophan. Fields, in order: V gene, clone size, J gene, D gene, CDR3 DNA, CDR3 protein. The D gene is left open where the match is weak. Where a row states a size, it is once, few, many or the class of an expanded clone; other rows omit it.

TRBV28,-,TRBJ1-2,-,TGTGCCAGCAGTTTAGCGGACAGACACTATGGCTACACCTTC,CASSLADRHYGYTF
TRBV5-4,-,TRBJ2-7,-,TGTGCCAGCAGCTTGGGGGGACAACAGTACGAGCAGTACTTC,CASSLGGQQYEQYF
TRBV11-2,-,TRBJ1-6,TRBD1,TGTGCCAGCCCATGCGGGACAGGGCGCTCACCCCTCCACTTT,CASPCGTGRSPLHF
TRBV5-6,-,TRBJ1-2,-,TGTGCCAGCAGCCCAGGACAGAACTATGGCTACACCTTC,CASSPGQNYGYTF
TRBV5-1,-,TRBJ2-7,TRBD1,TGCGCCAGCAGCCCAAATATCCCGGGACAGGGGGTCCACGAGCAGTACTTC,CASSPNIPGQGVHEQYF
TRBV19,-,TRBJ1-2,-,TGTGCCAGTACCCCTCCCCAGGGCCATGGCTACACCTTC,CASTPPQGHGYTF
TRBV14,-,TRBJ2-3,-,TGTGCCAGCAGCGTCGGGGACCGGGGCACGCAGTATTTT,CASSVGDRGTQYF
TRBV11-3,once,TRBJ2-3,-,TGTGCCAGCAGCTTGGACAGAAACACAGATACGCAGTATTTT,CASSLDRNTDTQYF
TRBV7-3,-,TRBJ2-7,-,TGTGCCAGCAGCTTAGCCTCAGGGGAGGTGCAGTACTTC,CASSLASGEVQYF
TRBV30,once,TRBJ2-7,TRBD1,TGTGCCTGGAGGAAGACAGGGGTCTCCTACGAGCAGTACTTC,CAWRKTGVSYEQYF
TRBV4-3,-,TRBJ1-2,TRBD1,TGCGCCAGCAGCCTTAGCGACAGGGCATCTTCTGTCTATGGCTACACCTTC,CASSLSDRASSVYGYTF
TRBV30,-,TRBJ1-4,-,TGTGCCTGCCCGAAATCAACTAATGAAAAACTGTTTTTT,CACPKSTNEKLFF
TRBV27,-,TRBJ2-7,TRBD2,TGTGCCAGCAGTCCTCGGACTAGCGGCTCCTACGAGCAGTACTTC,CASSPRTSGSYEQYF
TRBV2,-,TRBJ1-5,TRBD1,TGTGCCAGCAGATTGGGACAGCCAAGCAATCAGCCCCAGCATTTT,CASRLGQPSNQPQHF
TRBV19,-,TRBJ1-5,-,TGTGCCAGTAATACTGGGGTGGGCAATCAGCCCCAGCATTTT,CASNTGVGNQPQHF
TRBV2,-,TRBJ1-6,TRBD1,TGTGCCAGCAGCGCAGGACAGGGGGGTTCACCCCTCCACTTT,CASSAGQGGSPLHF
TRBV7-9,-,TRBJ2-7,TRBD1,TGTGCCAGCAGCTTAGATACAGGGGGCTCCGTGACCCACGAGCAGTACTTC,CASSLDTGGSVTHEQYF
TRBV19,once,TRBJ1-6,-,TGTGCCAGTAGTATCGGCTCAATTTCACCCCTCCACTTT,CASSIGSISPLHF
TRBV25-1,-,TRBJ1-1,TRBD1,TGTGCCAGCAGTGATGCCCCCGACAGGGGGCACACTGAAGCTTTCTTT,CASSDAPDRGHTEAFF
TRBV10-3,-,TRBJ2-7,-,TGTGCCATCAGTGATAGGGGCGACGAGCAGTACTTC,CAISDRGDEQYF
TRBV5-1,-,TRBJ1-6,TRBD1,TGCGCCAGCAGCTTGGAAGGGACAGAGAATTCACCCCTCCACTTT,CASSLEGTENSPLHF
TRBV5-4,-,TRBJ1-3,TRBD1,TGTGCCAGCAGCCCGGACAGGGCGGCAAACACCATATATTTT,CASSPDRAANTIYF
TRBV30,many,TRBJ1-1,-,TGTGCCTGGAGACCGGGGGATACAAGAGCTTTCTTT,CAWRPGDTRAFF
TRBV18,-,TRBJ2-5,-,TGTGCCAGCTCACCCCCGCAAGAGACCCAGTACTTC,CASSPPQETQYF
TRBV28,-,TRBJ1-6,TRBD1,TGTGCCAGCCTAGGGGGCACGAGTAATTCACCCCTCCACTTT,CASLGGTSNSPLHF
TRBV5-1,-,TRBJ1-2,-,TGCGCCAGCAGCTTGGCCAGATCGCAGGGAAACTATGGCTACACCTTC,CASSLARSQGNYGYTF
TRBV10-2,-,TRBJ2-1,TRBD2,TGCGCCAGCAGTGAGAGCAGCGGGAGGGTCCGATACAATGAGCAGTTCTTC,CASSESSGRVRYNEQFF
TRBV4-1,-,TRBJ2-2,-,TGCGCCAGCAGCCAAGGGGGCTTTGGGAACACCGGGGAGCTGTTTTTT,CASSQGGFGNTGELFF
TRBV11-2,-,TRBJ1-2,TRBD1,TGTGCCAGCAGCTCCGGGACAGGGGGCGTCTATGGCTACACCTTC,CASSSGTGGVYGYTF
TRBV5-4,once,TRBJ1-5,-,TGTGCCAGCAGCGCCTCCCCCGGCGGTCAGCCCCAGCATTTT,CASSASPGGQPQHF
TRBV2,-,TRBJ1-3,-,TGTGCCAGCTCTGAAACACTCTCTGGAAACACCATATATTTT,CASSETLSGNTIYF
TRBV5-1,once,TRBJ2-3,TRBD1,TGCGCCAGCAGCTTGCGACAGGGGGCAACAGATACGCAGTATTTT,CASSLRQGATDTQYF
TRBV19,-,TRBJ1-6,TRBD1,TGTGCCAGTAGTATGGGGACAGGGGTAGGTTCACCCCTCCACTTT,CASSMGTGVGSPLHF
TRBV5-6,-,TRBJ1-2,TRBD1,TGTGCCAGCAGCTCGCCCCCAGGGGGTATCTATGGCTACACCTTC,CASSSPPGGIYGYTF
TRBV5-5,-,TRBJ1-2,-,TGTGCCCGAAAGAGGGAGGGCCAAGTTAACTATGGCTACACCTTC,CARKREGQVNYGYTF
TRBV27,-,TRBJ2-7,TRBD2,TGTGCCAGCAGCCTACTAGCGGGTCCCTCCTACGAGCAGTACTTC,CASSLLAGPSYEQYF
TRBV7-2,-,TRBJ1-2,-,TGTGCCAGCAGCTTAGAGGGCAGGGTCGGCTACACCTTC,CASSLEGRVGYTF
TRBV18,-,TRBJ1-3,-,TGTGCCAGCTCACCAAGTTTTGGAAACACCATATATTTT,CASSPSFGNTIYF
TRBV5-1,-,TRBJ2-3,TRBD2,TGCGCCAGCAGCTTGGAACTAGCGGGGGCAGATACGCAGTATTTT,CASSLELAGADTQYF